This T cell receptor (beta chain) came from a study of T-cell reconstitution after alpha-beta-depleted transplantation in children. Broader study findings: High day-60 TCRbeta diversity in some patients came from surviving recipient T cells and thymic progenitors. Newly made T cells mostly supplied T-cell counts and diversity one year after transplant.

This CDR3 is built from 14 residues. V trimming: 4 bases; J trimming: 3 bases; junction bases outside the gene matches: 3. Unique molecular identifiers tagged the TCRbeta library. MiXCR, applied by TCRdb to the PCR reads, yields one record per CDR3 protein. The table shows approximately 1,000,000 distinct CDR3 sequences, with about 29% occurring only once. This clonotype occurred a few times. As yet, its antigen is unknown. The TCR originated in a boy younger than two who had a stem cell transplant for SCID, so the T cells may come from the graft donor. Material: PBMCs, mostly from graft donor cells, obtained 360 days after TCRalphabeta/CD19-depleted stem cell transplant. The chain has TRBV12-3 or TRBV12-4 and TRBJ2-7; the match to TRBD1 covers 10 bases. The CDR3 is CASSSRTGGYEQYF. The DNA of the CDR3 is TGTGCCAGCAGTTCTCGGACAGGGGGCTACGAGCAGTACTTC.